This is a list of T cell receptor beta chains from one sample in a study of cytomegalovirus exposure and HLA in healthy donors. Clones were sequenced by immunoSEQ multiplex PCR, and TCRdb holds only the in-frame ones, with some missing. The sample lists 120,000 or so clones, roughly 80% occurring once. The material sequenced was PBMCs. Every receptor here comes from a man aged 30 to 45 in good health and CMV-seronegative. The conserved cysteine and the conserved F or W are not part of the CDR3 here.

j_call	v_call	cdr3_aa
TRBJ2-7	TRBV19	ASRDRITYEQY
TRBJ2-1	TRBV27	ASSRGGSYNEQF
TRBJ2-6	TRBV19	ASSMWSSGANVLT
TRBJ1-1	TRBV28	ASSLDGVTFTEAF
TRBJ2-3	TRBV6-4	ASSLTGTTDTQY
TRBJ2-7	TRBV18	ASSPPGDRHEQY
TRBJ1-2	TRBV30	AWTLQAGVGYP
TRBJ2-7	TRBV7-9	ASSLQYLESPAEQY
TRBJ2-7	TRBV11-1	ASSLREYYEQY
TRBJ1-1	TRBV7-2	ASSPGGTGGWVAF
TRBJ1-3	TRBV27	ASRKGVSGNTIY
TRBJ1-3	TRBV28	ASSLLSGSDYTIY
TRBJ2-1	TRBV29-1	SVVSLASRF
TRBJ2-1	TRBV5-4	ASSFELAGGPSF
TRBJ2-7	TRBV27	ASSLSWTSATYEQY
TRBJ2-7	TRBV28	ASSLAGTGLRQY
TRBJ2-1	TRBV27	ASSDQASSYNEQF
TRBJ2-7	TRBV19	ASSIPGYEQY
TRBJ1-5	TRBV28	ASSFWGTGGLLDSNQPQN
TRBJ2-1	TRBV27	ASSFSFGRGFNEQF
TRBJ2-3	TRBV19	ASSAPLVAGSDTQY
TRBJ2-7	TRBV4-1	ASSPLGLAGESYEQY
TRBJ1-2	TRBV28	ASRAGSGTGDYGYT
TRBJ2-1	TRBV6-5	ASKTNEAADEQF
TRBJ2-2	TRBV5-1	ASSPGQVSGTGELF
TRBJ1-5	TRBV9	ASSVDSTNQPQH
TRBJ2-7	TRBV6-5	ASSYGAKSYEQY
TRBJ1-1	TRBV12-5	ASGLYSRLMNTEAF
TRBJ1-1	TRBV28	ASSLTQGGGEAF